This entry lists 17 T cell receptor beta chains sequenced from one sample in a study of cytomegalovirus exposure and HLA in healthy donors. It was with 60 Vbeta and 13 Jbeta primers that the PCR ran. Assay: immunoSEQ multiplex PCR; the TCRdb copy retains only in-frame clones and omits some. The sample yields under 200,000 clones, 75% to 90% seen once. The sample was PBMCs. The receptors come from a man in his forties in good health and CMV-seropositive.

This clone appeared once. The CDR3 region has the DNA TGTGCCACCAGCGTCAGGGGACCCTCCTACGAGCAGTACTTC. It yields the protein CATSVRGPSYEQYF. The chain links TRBV15 to TRBJ2-7, with D possibly TRBD1 on 6 matching bases. The CDR3 spans 14 residues. V lost 5 bases to trimming and J lost 0 bases, with 11 bases between them. The V gene's germline CDR1 is LNHNV and CDR2 YYDKDF (reference sequence).

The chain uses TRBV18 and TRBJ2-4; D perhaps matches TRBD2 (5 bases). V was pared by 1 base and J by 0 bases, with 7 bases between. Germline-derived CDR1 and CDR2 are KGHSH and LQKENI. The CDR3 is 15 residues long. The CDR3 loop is CASSPLGLAKNIQYF. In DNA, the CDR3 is TGTGCCAGCTCACCACTCGGACTAGCCAAAAACATTCAGTACTTC.

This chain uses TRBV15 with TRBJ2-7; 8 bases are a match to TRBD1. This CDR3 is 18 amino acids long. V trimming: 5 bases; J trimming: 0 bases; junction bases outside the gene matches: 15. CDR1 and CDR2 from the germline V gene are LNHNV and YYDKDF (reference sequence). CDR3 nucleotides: TGTGCCACCAGCGGTTTTCGACAGGGGCCCCTAAGCTCCTACGAGCAGTACTTC. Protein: CATSGFRQGPLSSYEQYF. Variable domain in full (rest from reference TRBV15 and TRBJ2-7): DAMVIQNPRYQVTQFGKPVTLSCSQTLNHNVMYWYQQKSSQAPKLLFHYYDKDFNNEADTPDNFQSRRPNTSFCFLDIRSPGLGDTAMYLCATSGFRQGPLSSYEQYFGPGTRLTVT.

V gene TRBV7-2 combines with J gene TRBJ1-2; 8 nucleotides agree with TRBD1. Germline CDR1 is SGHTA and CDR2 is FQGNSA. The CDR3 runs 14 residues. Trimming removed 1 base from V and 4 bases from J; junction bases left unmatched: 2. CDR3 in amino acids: CASSLVGQGYGYTF. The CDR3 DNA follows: TGTGCCAGCAGCTTAGTAGGACAGGGCTATGGCTACACCTTC.

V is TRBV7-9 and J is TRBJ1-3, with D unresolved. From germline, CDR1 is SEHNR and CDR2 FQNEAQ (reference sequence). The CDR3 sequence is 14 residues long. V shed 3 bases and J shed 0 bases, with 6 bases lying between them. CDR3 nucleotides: TGTGCCAGCAGCTTGATGAGCTCTGGAAACACCATATATTTT. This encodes CASSLMSSGNTIYF.

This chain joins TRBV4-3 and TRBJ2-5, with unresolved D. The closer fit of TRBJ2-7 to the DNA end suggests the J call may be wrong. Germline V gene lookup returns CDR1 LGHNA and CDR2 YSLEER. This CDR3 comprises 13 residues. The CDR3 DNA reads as TGCGCCAGCAGCCAAGATCGTAACTACGAGCAGTACTTC. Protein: CASSQDRNYEQYF.

The CDR3 loop reads CATSRETANSPLHF. The CDR3 nucleotides are TGTGCCACCAGCAGAGAGACAGCTAATTCACCCCTCCACTTT. The V and J genes are TRBV15 and TRBJ1-6, with D possibly TRBD1 on 5 matching bases. From germline, CDR1 is LNHNV and CDR2 YYDKDF (reference sequence). The ends were cut back, 0 bases at V and 6 bases at J, with 6 bases in the middle. The CDR3 contains 14 residues.

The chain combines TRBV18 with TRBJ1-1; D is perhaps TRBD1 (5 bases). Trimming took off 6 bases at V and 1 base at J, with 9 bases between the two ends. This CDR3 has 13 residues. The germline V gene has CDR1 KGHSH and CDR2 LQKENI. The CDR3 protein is CASSTDQNTEAFF. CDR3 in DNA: TGTGCCAGCTCGACAGATCAGAACACTGAAGCTTTCTTT.

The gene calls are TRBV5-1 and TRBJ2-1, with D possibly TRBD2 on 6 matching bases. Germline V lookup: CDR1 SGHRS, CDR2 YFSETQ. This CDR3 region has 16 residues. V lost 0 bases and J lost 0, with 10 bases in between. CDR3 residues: CASSLGGLISYNEQFF. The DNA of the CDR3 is TGCGCCAGCAGCTTGGGGGGACTTATCTCCTACAATGAGCAGTTCTTC.

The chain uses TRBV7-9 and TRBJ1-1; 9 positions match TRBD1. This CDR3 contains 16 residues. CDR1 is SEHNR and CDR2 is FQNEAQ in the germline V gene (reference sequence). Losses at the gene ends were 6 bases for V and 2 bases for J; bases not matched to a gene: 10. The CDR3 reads CASRPTGTGRNTEAFF. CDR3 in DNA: TGTGCCAGCAGACCCACCGGGACAGGGAGAAACACTGAAGCTTTCTTT.

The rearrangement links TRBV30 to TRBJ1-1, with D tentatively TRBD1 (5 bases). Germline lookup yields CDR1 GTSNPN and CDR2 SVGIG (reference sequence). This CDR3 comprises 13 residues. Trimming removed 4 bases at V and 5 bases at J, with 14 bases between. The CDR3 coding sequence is TGTGCCTGGAACATTGGGGGGGTGACTGAAGCTTTCTTT. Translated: CAWNIGGVTEAFF.

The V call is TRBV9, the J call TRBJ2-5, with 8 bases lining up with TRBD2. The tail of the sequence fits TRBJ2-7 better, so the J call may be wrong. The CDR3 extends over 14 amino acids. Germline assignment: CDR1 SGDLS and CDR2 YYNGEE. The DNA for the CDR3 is TGTGCCAGCACGAGCGGGGGTGTCCCCTACGAGCAGTACTTC. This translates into CASTSGGVPYEQYF.

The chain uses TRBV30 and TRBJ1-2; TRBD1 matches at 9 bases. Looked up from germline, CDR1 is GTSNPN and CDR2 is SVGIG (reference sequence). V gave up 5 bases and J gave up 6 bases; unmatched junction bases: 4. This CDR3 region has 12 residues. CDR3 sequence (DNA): TGTGCCTGGGATGGGACAGGGAATGGCTACACCTTC. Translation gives CAWDGTGNGYTF. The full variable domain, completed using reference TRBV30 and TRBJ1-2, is SQTIHQWPATLVQPVGSPLSLECTVEGTSNPNLYWYRQAAGRGLQLLFYSVGIGQISSEVPQNLSASRPQDRQFILSSKKLLLSDSGFYLCAWDGTGNGYTFGSGTRLTVV.

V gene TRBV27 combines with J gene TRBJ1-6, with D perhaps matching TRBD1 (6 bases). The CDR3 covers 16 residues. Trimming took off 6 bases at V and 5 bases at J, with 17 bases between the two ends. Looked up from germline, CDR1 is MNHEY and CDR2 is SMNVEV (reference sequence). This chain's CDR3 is CASRISPDRNNSPLHF. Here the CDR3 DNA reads TGTGCCAGCAGGATTAGCCCCGACAGGAATAATTCACCCCTCCACTTT.

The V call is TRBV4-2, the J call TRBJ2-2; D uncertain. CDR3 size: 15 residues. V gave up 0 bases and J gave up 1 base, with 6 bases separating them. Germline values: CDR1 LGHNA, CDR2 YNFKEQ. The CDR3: CASSQDPGNTGELFF. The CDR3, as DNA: TGTGCCAGCAGCCAAGATCCGGGGAACACCGGGGAGCTGTTTTTT.

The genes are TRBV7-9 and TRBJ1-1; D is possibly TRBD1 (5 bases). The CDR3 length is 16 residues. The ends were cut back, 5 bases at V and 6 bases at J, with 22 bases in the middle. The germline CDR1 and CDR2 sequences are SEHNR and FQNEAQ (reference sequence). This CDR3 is CASSPLLQGGRPEAFF. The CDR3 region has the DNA TGTGCCAGCAGCCCGCTCCTCCAGGGAGGCCGGCCTGAAGCTTTCTTT. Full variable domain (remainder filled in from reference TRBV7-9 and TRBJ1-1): DTGVSQNPRHKITKRGQNVTFRCDPISEHNRLYWYRQTLGQGPEFLTYFQNEAQLEKSRLLSDRFSAERPKGSFSTLEIQRTEQGDSAMYLCASSPLLQGGRPEAFFGQGTRLTVV.

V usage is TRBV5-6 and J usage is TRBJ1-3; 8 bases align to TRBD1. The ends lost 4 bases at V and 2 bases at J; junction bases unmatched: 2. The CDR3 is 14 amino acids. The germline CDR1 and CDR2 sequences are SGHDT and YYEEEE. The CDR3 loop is CASSRQGTGNTIYF. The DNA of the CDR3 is TGTGCCAGCAGCCGACAGGGGACTGGAAACACCATATATTTT.